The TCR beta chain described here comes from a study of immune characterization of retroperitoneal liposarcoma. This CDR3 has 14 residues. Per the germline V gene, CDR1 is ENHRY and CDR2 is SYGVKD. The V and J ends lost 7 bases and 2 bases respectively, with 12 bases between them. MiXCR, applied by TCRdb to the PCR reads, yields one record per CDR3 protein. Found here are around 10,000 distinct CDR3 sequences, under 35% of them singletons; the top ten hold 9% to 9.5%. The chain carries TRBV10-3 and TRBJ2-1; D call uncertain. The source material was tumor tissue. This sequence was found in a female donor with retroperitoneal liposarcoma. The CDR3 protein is CAITSGGTYNEQFF. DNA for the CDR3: TGTGCCATCACCTCAGGTGGGACCTACAATGAGCAGTTCTTC.